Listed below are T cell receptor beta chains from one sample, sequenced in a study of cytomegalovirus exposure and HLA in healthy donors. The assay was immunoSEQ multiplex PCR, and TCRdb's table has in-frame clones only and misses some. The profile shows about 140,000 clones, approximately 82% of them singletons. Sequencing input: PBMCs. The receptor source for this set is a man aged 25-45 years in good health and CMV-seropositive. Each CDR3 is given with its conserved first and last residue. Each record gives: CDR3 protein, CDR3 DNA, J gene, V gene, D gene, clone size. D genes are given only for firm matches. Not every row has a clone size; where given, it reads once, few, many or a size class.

cdr3_aa: CASSRAGVWLHTF
cdr3_nt: TGTGCCAGCAGCCGGGCCGGGGTATGGCTACACACCTTC
j_call: TRBJ1-2
v_call: TRBV7-9
d_call: -
clone_size: -

cdr3_aa: CALKPGQENSPLHF
cdr3_nt: TGTGCCTTAAAACCGGGACAGGAAAATTCACCCCTCCACTTT
j_call: TRBJ1-6
v_call: TRBV30
d_call: TRBD1
clone_size: -

cdr3_aa: CASSIFGVGYTF
cdr3_nt: TGTGCCAGCAGCATCTTCGGGGTCGGCTACACCTTC
j_call: TRBJ1-2
v_call: TRBV28
d_call: -
clone_size: -

cdr3_aa: CASSAFSGTVYEQYF
cdr3_nt: TGTGCCAGCAGCGCCTTCTCCGGGACAGTCTACGAGCAGTACTTC
j_call: TRBJ2-7
v_call: TRBV5-5
d_call: TRBD1
clone_size: -

cdr3_aa: CASSSPGTGGVRDTQYF
cdr3_nt: TGTGCCAGCAGCTCCCCCGGGACAGGGGGTGTAAGGGATACGCAGTATTTT
j_call: TRBJ2-3
v_call: TRBV11-2
d_call: TRBD1
clone_size: -

cdr3_aa: CASSPMTGTVNQPQHF
cdr3_nt: TGTGCCAGCTCACCTATGACCGGGACAGTCAATCAGCCCCAGCATTTT
j_call: TRBJ1-5
v_call: TRBV18
d_call: TRBD1
clone_size: -

cdr3_aa: CASSYSQGAGEQYF
cdr3_nt: TGTGCCAGCAGTTACTCGCAGGGGGCAGGCGAGCAGTACTTC
j_call: TRBJ2-7
v_call: TRBV6-5
d_call: TRBD1
clone_size: -

cdr3_aa: CASTAGQGGYNSPLHF
cdr3_nt: TGTGCCAGCACCGCGGGACAGGGCGGCTATAATTCACCCCTCCACTTT
j_call: TRBJ1-6
v_call: TRBV28
d_call: TRBD1
clone_size: -

cdr3_aa: CASSTGTGRYEQYF
cdr3_nt: TGTGCCAGCAGTACCGGGACAGGGAGGTACGAGCAGTACTTC
j_call: TRBJ2-7
v_call: TRBV27
d_call: TRBD1
clone_size: -

cdr3_aa: CASIGTRQGGLNTEAFF
cdr3_nt: TGTGCCAGTATAGGAACCCGACAGGGGGGCCTGAACACTGAAGCTTTCTTT
j_call: TRBJ1-1
v_call: TRBV19
d_call: TRBD1
clone_size: few

cdr3_aa: CASSFSSGTGEQYF
cdr3_nt: TGTGCCAGCAGCTTTAGCAGCGGGACTGGCGAGCAGTACTTC
j_call: TRBJ2-7
v_call: TRBV11-3
d_call: TRBD2
clone_size: -